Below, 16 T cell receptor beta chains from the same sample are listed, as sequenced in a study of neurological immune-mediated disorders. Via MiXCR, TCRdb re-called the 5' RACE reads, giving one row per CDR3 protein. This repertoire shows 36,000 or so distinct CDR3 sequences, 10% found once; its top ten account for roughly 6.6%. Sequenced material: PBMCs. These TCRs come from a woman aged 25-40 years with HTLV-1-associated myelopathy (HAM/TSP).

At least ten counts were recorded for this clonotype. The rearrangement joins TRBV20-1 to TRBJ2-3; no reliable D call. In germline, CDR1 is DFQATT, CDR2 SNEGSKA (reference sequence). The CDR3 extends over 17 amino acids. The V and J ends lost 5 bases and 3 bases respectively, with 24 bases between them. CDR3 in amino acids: CSAGSQMVEGSTDTQYF. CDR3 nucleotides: TGCAGTGCTGGGTCCCAGATGGTAGAAGGGTCGACAGATACGCAGTATTTT.

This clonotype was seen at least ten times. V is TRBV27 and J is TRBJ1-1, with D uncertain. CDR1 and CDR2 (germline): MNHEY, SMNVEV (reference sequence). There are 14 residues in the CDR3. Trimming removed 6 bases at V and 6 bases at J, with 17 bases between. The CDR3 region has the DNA TGTGCCAGCAGCCCGAGGACCTCTAGGGCTGAAGCTTTCTTT. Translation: CASSPRTSRAEAFF.

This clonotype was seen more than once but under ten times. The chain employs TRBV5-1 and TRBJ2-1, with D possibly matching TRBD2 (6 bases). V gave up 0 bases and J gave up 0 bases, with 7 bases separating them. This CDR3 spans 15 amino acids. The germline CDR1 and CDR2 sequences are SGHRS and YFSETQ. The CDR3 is CASSLVGGSYNEQFF. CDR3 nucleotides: TGCGCCAGCAGCTTGGTGGGGGGCTCCTACAATGAGCAGTTCTTC.

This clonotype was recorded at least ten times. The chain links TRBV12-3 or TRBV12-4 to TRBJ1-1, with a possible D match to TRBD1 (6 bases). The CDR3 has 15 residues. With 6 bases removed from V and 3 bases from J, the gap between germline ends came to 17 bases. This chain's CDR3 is CASRYNKEGDTEAFF. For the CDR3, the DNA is TGTGCCAGCAGATATAACAAGGAGGGGGACACTGAAGCTTTCTTT.

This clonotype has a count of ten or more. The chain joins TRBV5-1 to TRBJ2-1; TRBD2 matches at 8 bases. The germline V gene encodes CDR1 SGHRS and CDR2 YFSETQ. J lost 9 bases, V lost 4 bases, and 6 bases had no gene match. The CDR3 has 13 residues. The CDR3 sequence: CASSLSGVFEQFF. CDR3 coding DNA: TGCGCCAGCAGCCTTAGCGGGGTCTTTGAGCAGTTCTTC.

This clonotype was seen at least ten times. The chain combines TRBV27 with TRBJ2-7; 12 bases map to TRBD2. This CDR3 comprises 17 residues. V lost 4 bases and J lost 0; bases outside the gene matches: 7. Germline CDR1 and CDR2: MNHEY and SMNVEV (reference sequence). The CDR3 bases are TGTGCCAGCAGTTCACCCGGACTAGCGGGGAGCTCCTACGAGCAGTACTTC. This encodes CASSSPGLAGSSYEQYF.

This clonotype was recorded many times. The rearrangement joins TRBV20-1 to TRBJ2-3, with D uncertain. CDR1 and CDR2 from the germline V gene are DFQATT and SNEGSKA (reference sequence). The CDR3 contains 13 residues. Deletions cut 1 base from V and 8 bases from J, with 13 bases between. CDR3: CSARVPFSVTQYF. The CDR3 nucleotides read TGCAGTGCTAGAGTCCCTTTTAGTGTTACGCAGTATTTT.

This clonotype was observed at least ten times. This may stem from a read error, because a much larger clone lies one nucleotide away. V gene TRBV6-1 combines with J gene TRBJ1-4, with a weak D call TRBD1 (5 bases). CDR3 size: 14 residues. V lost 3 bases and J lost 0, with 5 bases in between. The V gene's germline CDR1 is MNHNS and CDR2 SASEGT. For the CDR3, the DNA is TGTGCCAGCAGTGAGGGGGCAACTAATGAAAAACTGTTTTTT. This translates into CASSEGATNEKLFF.

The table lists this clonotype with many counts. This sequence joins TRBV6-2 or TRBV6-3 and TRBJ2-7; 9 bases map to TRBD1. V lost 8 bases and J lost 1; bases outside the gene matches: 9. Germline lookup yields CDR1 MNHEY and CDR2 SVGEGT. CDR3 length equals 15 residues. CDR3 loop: CASVEGQGISYEQYF. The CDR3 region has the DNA TGTGCCAGCGTGGAGGGACAGGGTATTTCCTACGAGCAGTACTTC.

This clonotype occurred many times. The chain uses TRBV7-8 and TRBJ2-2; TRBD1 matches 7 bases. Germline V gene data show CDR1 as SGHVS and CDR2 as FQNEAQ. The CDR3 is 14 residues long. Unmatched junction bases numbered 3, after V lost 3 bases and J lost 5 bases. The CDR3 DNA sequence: TGTGCCAGCAGCTTCCGACAGGGAACCGGGGAGCTGTTTTTT. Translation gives CASSFRQGTGELFF.

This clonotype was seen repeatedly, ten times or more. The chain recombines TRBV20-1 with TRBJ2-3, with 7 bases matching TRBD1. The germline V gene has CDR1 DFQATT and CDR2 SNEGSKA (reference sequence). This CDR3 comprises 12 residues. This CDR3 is CTGTESTDTQYF. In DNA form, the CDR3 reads TGCACCGGGACAGAGTCCACAGATACGCAGTATTTT.

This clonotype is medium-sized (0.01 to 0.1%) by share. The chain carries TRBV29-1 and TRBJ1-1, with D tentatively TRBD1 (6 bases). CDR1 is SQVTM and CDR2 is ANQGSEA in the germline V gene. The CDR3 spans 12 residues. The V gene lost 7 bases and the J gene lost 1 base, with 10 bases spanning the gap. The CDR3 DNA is TGCAGCGCCCAACAGGGGAACACTGAAGCTTTCTTT. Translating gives CSAQQGNTEAFF.

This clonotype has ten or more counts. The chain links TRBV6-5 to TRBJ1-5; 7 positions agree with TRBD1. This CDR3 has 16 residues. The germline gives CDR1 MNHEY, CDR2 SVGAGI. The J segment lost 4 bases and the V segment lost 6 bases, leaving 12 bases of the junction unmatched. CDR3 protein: CASSPNRGFPNQPQHF. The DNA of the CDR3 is TGTGCCAGCAGCCCCAACAGGGGTTTTCCAAATCAGCCCCAGCATTTT.

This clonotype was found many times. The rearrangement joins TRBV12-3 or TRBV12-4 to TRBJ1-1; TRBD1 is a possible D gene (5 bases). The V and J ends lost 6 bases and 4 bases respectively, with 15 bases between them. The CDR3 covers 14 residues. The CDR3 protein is CASRGGTVVTEAFF. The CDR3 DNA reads TGTGCCAGCAGGGGGGGGACTGTGGTCACTGAAGCTTTCTTT.

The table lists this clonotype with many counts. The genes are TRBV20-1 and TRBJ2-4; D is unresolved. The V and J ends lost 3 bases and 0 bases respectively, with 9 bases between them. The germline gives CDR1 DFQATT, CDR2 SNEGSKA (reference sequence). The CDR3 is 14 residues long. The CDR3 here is CSAREGLAKNIQYF. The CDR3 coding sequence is TGCAGTGCTAGGGAAGGATTAGCCAAAAACATTCAGTACTTC.

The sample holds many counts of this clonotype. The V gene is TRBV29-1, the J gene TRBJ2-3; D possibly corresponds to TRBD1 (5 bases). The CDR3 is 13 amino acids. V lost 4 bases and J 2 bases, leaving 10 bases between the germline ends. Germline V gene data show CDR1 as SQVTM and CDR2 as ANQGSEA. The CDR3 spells CSVGTLYTDTQYF. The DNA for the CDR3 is TGCAGCGTTGGGACACTGTACACAGATACGCAGTATTTT.